Sequencing of this TCR beta chain was carried out in a study of breast tumors, draining lymph nodes, adjacent tissues. This clonotype was seen repeatedly, ten times or more. Its antigen is not identified. One entry per CDR3 protein, called by TCRdb with MiXCR from the multiplex PCR reads. This table has about 140,000 distinct CDR3 sequences, about 33% appearing once. Axillary draining lymph nodes of breast cancer patients supplied the node samples. Germline CDR1 and CDR2: SNHLY and FYNNEI. This CDR3 spans 12 amino acids. Trimming cost V 5 bases and J 8 bases, with 9 bases left between them. Study-level findings and limits: Tumor T cell lymph node origin was a supported hypothesis, not proven. Compared with basal-like, luminal-like tumors shared significantly more repertoire with nontumor tissue. Tumor repertoires ranked between lymph nodes and nontumor tissue in diversity, with V and J gene preferences.

Sequencing was carried out using axillary lymph node tissue. The receptor was isolated from a female donor with breast cancer. Some clones in this sample may be carry-over from other donors' samples. The chain carries TRBV2 and TRBJ2-2; D gene uncertain. CDR3 sequence reads: CASSFGWGELFF. The CDR3 DNA reads as TGTGCCAGCAGTTTTGGTTGGGGGGAGCTGTTTTTT.